Below, 10 T cell receptor beta chains from the same sample are listed, as sequenced in a study of blood T cell repertoires in COVID-19. Method: immunoSEQ multiplex PCR; TCRdb's copy keeps in-frame clones and lacks some. The repertoire holds 140,000 or so clones, 75% to 85% seen once, with about 4% in the top ten. The sequenced sample was peripheral blood. The receptors come from a man in his fifties or sixties with acute or convalescent COVID-19.

The rearrangement joins TRBV6-5 to TRBJ2-1, with TRBD2 as a possible D gene (5 bases). CDR3 length: 15 amino acids. V lost 1 base and J lost 0, with 7 bases in between. Germline-derived CDR1 and CDR2 are MNHEY and SVGAGI. CDR3: CASSYLAGSYNEQFF. In DNA, the CDR3 is TGTGCCAGCAGTTACTTGGCGGGCTCCTACAATGAGCAGTTCTTC.

This chain connects TRBV5-4 to TRBJ2-5; the D gene is possibly TRBD2 (5 bases). The CDR3 length is 14 residues. Germline CDR1 and CDR2: SGHNT and YYREEE (reference sequence). Trimming pared 0 bases from V and 1 base from J, leaving 7 bases between. CDR3 loop: CASSLGLTQETQYF. CDR3 nucleotides: TGTGCCAGCAGCTTGGGACTAACCCAAGAGACCCAGTACTTC.

The chain links TRBV5-4 to TRBJ2-7; 10 bases fit TRBD2. Trimming cost V 4 bases and J 2 bases; bases outside gene matches: 3. This CDR3 region has 14 residues. Germline V gene data show CDR1 as SGHNT and CDR2 as YYREEE (reference sequence). The CDR3 DNA reads as TGTGCCAGCAGCCTCAGCGGGAGGGCCTACGAGCAGTACTTC. Amino acids: CASSLSGRAYEQYF. The whole variable domain, filled in from reference TRBV5-4 and TRBJ2-7, reads ETGVTQSPTHLIKTRGQQVTLRCSSQSGHNTVSWYQQALGQGPQFIFQYYREEENGRGNFPPRFSGLQFPNYSSELNVNALELDDSALYLCASSLSGRAYEQYFGPGTRLTVT.

This chain uses TRBV30 with TRBJ2-5; a possible D gene is TRBD2 (5 bases). V was pared by 2 bases and J by 7 bases, with 14 bases between. Looked up from germline, CDR1 is GTSNPN and CDR2 is SVGIG (reference sequence). The CDR3 is 13 residues long. The CDR3 spells CAWSSRESGTQYF. The CDR3 DNA follows: TGTGCCTGGAGTTCTCGGGAATCCGGGACCCAGTACTTC.

The genes are TRBV5-1 and TRBJ2-1; D may be TRBD1 (5 bases). Germline V gives CDR1 SGHRS, CDR2 YFSETQ. Trimming removed 1 base at V and 7 bases at J, with 6 bases between. This CDR3 is 12 amino acids long. The CDR3, as DNA: TGCGCCAGCAGCTTGCAGGGTAATGAGCAGTTCTTC. This codes for CASSLQGNEQFF.

V is TRBV18 and J is TRBJ2-7; D not certain. The CDR3 loop spans 13 amino acids. The V end was cut by 0 bases, the J end by 5 bases, with 8 bases between. Germline V CDR1 and CDR2: KGHSH, LQKENI. The chain's CDR3 is CASSPPTLHEQYF. In nucleotides, the CDR3 is TGTGCCAGCTCACCACCTACTCTTCACGAGCAGTACTTC.

The V call is TRBV6-1, the J call TRBJ1-5; D gene ambiguous. CDR1 is MNHNS and CDR2 is SASEGT in the germline V gene. The CDR3 has 13 amino acids. V was shortened by 3 bases and J by 7 bases, with 10 bases between the two germline ends. In DNA, the CDR3 is TGTGCCAGCAGTGAGGCTTGGTACCAGCCCCAGCATTTT. This translates into CASSEAWYQPQHF.

This clone was observed a few times. The J gene is TRBJ2-1, the V gene TRBV7-9; 10 bases are a match to TRBD2. The CDR3 is 15 residues long. J gave up 0 bases and V 5 bases, and 1 base lay outside the gene matches. Per germline, CDR1 SEHNR and CDR2 FQNEAQ (reference sequence). The CDR3 nucleotides read TGTGCCAGCAGCCCTAGCGGGAGCTCCTACAATGAGCAGTTCTTC. It yields the protein CASSPSGSSYNEQFF.

V is TRBV3-1 (or the pseudogene TRBV3-2) and J is TRBJ2-7; 12 bases are shared with TRBD2. Germline CDR1 and CDR2: LGHDT and YNNKEL (reference sequence). The CDR3 sequence is 17 residues long. With V trimmed by 1 base and J by 3 bases, 7 bases remained unmatched. CDR3 sequence reads: CASSQGLAGVRGYEQYF. Here the CDR3 DNA reads TGTGCCAGCAGCCAAGGACTAGCGGGAGTTAGAGGCTACGAGCAGTACTTC.

This clone was seen only once. The rearrangement links TRBV28 to TRBJ2-3, with D tentatively TRBD1 (5 bases). The CDR3 totals 17 residues. The V gene lost 6 bases and the J gene lost 0 bases, with 19 bases spanning the gap. The germline V gene has CDR1 MDHEN and CDR2 SYDVKM. The CDR3 spells CASSPRTGAHSTDTQYF. In nucleotides, the CDR3 is TGTGCCAGCAGCCCTCGCACAGGTGCCCATAGCACAGATACGCAGTATTTT. Full variable domain (outside the CDR3, taken from reference TRBV28 and TRBJ2-3): DVKVTQSSRYLVKRTGEKVFLECVQDMDHENMFWYRQDPGLGLRLIYFSYDVKMKEKGDIPEGYSVSREKKERFSLILESASTNQTSMYLCASSPRTGAHSTDTQYFGPGTRLTVL.